This record concerns one TCR beta chain sequence. What it binds is not known. The naive CD8 subset, CD45RO-negative cells positively selected for CCR7, excluded terminally differentiated effector memory CD45RA+ cells. A deep-level run was used for the assay. An even split of each subset's genomic DNA across several immunoSEQ plates was performed. Sequencing was performed with immunoSEQ multiplex PCR; in TCRdb, only in-frame clones are kept and a portion is missing. The data contain about 870,000 clones, roughly 92% of them singletons. The record originates from a study of shared clonotypes between healthy human individuals. Findings and caveats of the study: Relative to their counterparts shared across all four donors, non-shared clonotypes exhibited diminished generation probabilities.

The CDR3 consists of 14 residues. Germline CDR1 is MGHRA and CDR2 is YSYEKL. V was pared by 2 bases and J by 2 bases, with 3 bases of the junction left unmatched. The sample taken for sequencing was naive CD8+ T cells sorted from blood. The V and J genes are TRBV4-1 and TRBJ2-7, with TRBD2 identical over 7 bases. The clonotype was recovered from a man in his thirties or forties in good health. For the CDR3, the DNA is TGCGCCAGCAGCCAAAGCGGGAAGCCCTACGAGCAGTACTTC. It specifies CASSQSGKPYEQYF.